Presented here are 2 T cell receptor beta chains from one specimen sequenced in a study of cytomegalovirus exposure and HLA in healthy donors. A multiplex PCR was run with 60 Vbeta primers and 13 Jbeta primers. Assay: immunoSEQ multiplex PCR; the TCRdb copy retains only in-frame clones and omits some. The table shows around 65,000 clones, with about 81% occurring only once. The sequenced sample was PBMCs. These receptor sequences come from a man in his fifties in good health and CMV-seropositive.

The chain couples TRBV6-1 to TRBJ2-7; maybe TRBD1 (5 bases). The CDR3 contains 15 residues. The V gene lost 4 bases and the J gene lost 0 bases, with 13 bases spanning the gap. The germline V gene has CDR1 MNHNS and CDR2 SASEGT. CDR3: CASSGTDRLSYEQYF. CDR3 bases: TGTGCCAGCAGTGGAACCGACAGACTCTCCTACGAGCAGTACTTC.

CDR3 sequence: CAISGRGSTDTQYF. In DNA form, the CDR3 reads TGTGCCATCAGTGGTCGGGGAAGCACAGATACGCAGTATTTT. The rearrangement uses TRBV10-3 and TRBJ2-3, with TRBD2 as a possible D gene (5 bases). V lost 4 bases and J lost 0, with 8 bases in between. CDR1 and CDR2 from the germline V gene are ENHRY and SYGVKD. CDR3 length: 14 amino acids.